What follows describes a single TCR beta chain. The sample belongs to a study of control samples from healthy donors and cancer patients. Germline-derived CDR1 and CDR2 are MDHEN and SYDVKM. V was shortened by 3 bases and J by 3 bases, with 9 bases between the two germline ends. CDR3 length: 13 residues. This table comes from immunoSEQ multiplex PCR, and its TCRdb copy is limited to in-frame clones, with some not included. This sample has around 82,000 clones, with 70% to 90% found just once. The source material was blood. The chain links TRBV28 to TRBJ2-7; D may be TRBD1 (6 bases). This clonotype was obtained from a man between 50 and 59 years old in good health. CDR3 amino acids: CASSFGTLYEQYF. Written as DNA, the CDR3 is TGTGCCAGCAGTTTTGGGACACTCTACGAGCAGTACTTC.